One sample yielded the 25 T cell receptor beta chains listed below, sequenced in a study of CD8 T cells in ankylosing spondylitis. Their target antigens are unknown. General study points: Blood from ankylosing spondylitis patients appeared to carry a characteristic roughly eight-variant TCR beta motif.

TCRdb passed the 5' RACE reads through MiXCR, listing each CDR3 protein once. There are 200,000 to 250,000 distinct CDR3 sequences in the sample; 15% to 20% occur only once, and about 39% lies in the top ten. Sequencing was performed on blood, either unsorted or a sorted T cell fraction (not recorded which). The receptors stem from a male donor with ankylosing spondylitis.

There are a few counts of this clonotype. The rearrangement joins TRBV20-1 to TRBJ2-7; unclear D gene. This CDR3 region has 13 residues. V shed 3 bases and J shed 0 bases, with 9 bases lying between them. Germline-derived CDR1 and CDR2 are DFQATT and SNEGSKA (reference sequence). CDR3 residues: CSASEPASYEQYF. The CDR3 DNA is TGCAGTGCTAGTGAGCCGGCCTCCTACGAGCAGTACTTC.

The V and J genes are TRBV6-5 and TRBJ1-2; no definite D call. Germline V gene lookup returns CDR1 MNHEY and CDR2 SVGAGI. V lost 5 bases, J lost 8 bases, and 12 bases lay in between. This CDR3 is built from 12 residues. The CDR3 coding sequence is TGTGCCAGCAGTCAAGGGCCCGAAGGCTACACCTTC. Its translation is CASSQGPEGYTF.

The V call is TRBV12-3 or TRBV12-4, the J call TRBJ2-7; D is unresolved. The CDR3 sequence is 14 residues long. Trimming pared 5 bases from V and 4 bases from J, leaving 15 bases between. The CDR3 spells CASSLLRFEYEQYF. CDR3 sequence (DNA): TGTGCCAGCAGTCTCCTCAGGTTCGAGTACGAGCAGTACTTC.

The V and J genes are TRBV6-2 or TRBV6-3 and TRBJ2-1; 7 nucleotides align to TRBD2. This CDR3 is 15 amino acids long. Germline V gene data show CDR1 as MNHEY and CDR2 as SVGEGT. Trimming cost V 10 bases and J 3 bases; bases outside gene matches: 12. The DNA for the CDR3 is TGTGCCACCGAGCAGCTTGCGGGGGTCTACAATGAGCAGTTCTTC. This translates into CATEQLAGVYNEQFF.

This clonotype appeared a few times. The junction departs from germline at one end; a sequencing error may be responsible. This chain links TRBV11-2 with TRBJ1-1; D gene uncertain. This CDR3 spans 10 amino acids. Germline V gene sequence: CDR1 SGHAT, CDR2 FQNNGV. CDR3 in DNA: TGTGCCAGCAGCTTAGATTCCCCGGTCTTT. It encodes CASSLDSPVF.

This clonotype has only a few counts. The chain employs TRBV7-2 and TRBJ1-1; D gene uncertain. Deletions cut 3 bases from V and 3 bases from J, with 5 bases between. Germline lookup yields CDR1 SGHTA and CDR2 FQGNSA. The CDR3 has 12 residues. The CDR3 spells CASSLDHTEAFF. In DNA form, the CDR3 reads TGTGCCAGCAGCTTGGATCACACTGAAGCTTTCTTT. Filled out from reference TRBV7-2 and TRBJ1-1, the complete variable domain reads GAGVSQSPSNKVTEKGKDVELRCDPISGHTALYWYRQSLGQGLEFLIYFQGNSAPDKSGLPSDRFSAERTGGSVSTLTIQRTQQEDSAVYLCASSLDHTEAFFGQGTRLTVV.

This clonotype has more than one count but fewer than ten. The chain carries TRBV10-1 and TRBJ2-1; 10 bases match TRBD2. Looked up from germline, CDR1 is WNHNN and CDR2 is SYGVQD (reference sequence). With V trimmed by 2 bases and J by 7 bases, 8 bases remained unmatched. The CDR3 contains 16 residues. The CDR3 DNA reads TGCGCCAGCAGTGAGGTCCCAGCGGGGGGGAGGAATGAGCAGTTCTTC. It specifies CASSEVPAGGRNEQFF.

This clonotype was observed a handful of times. J is TRBJ2-7 and V is TRBV5-1; a weak D match, TRBD2 (6 bases). This CDR3 spans 15 amino acids. Germline V gene sequence: CDR1 SGHRS, CDR2 YFSETQ. Trimming cost V 4 bases and J 2 bases, with 16 bases left between them. Here the CDR3 DNA reads TGCGCCAGCAGCCAGCCCCCGGAGGGGACCTACGAGCAGTACTTC. Its translation is CASSQPPEGTYEQYF. Drawing the rest from reference TRBV5-1 and TRBJ2-7, the complete variable domain is KAGVTQTPRYLIKTRGQQVTLSCSPISGHRSVSWYQQTPGQGLQFLFEYFSETQRNKGNFPGRFSGRQFSNSRSEMNVSTLELGDSALYLCASSQPPEGTYEQYFGPGTRLTVT.

The chain links TRBV5-1 to TRBJ1-6, with 7 nucleotides matching TRBD1. Germline CDR1 and CDR2: SGHRS and YFSETQ. J gave up 7 bases and V 2 bases, and 6 bases lay outside the gene matches. The length of the CDR3 is 15 residues. The chain's CDR3 is CASSFSGDSNSPLHF. The CDR3 DNA is TGCGCCAGCAGCTTTAGTGGGGACAGCAATTCACCCCTCCACTTT.

This clonotype was detected only a few times. The chain recombines TRBV6-2 or TRBV6-3 with TRBJ2-3; D is ambiguous. CDR1 MNHEY and CDR2 SVGEGT come from the germline V gene. Trimming cost V 6 bases and J 6 bases, with 7 bases left between them. This CDR3 spans 11 amino acids. The CDR3 bases are TGTGCCAGCAGCTCGGAGGATACGCAGTATTTT. Translated, it gives CASSSEDTQYF.

In its sample, this clonotype was seen a few times. The genes are TRBV12-3 or TRBV12-4 and TRBJ1-1; D unresolved. V was shortened by 3 bases and J by 7 bases, with 15 bases between the two germline ends. The CDR3 length is 14 residues. CDR3 sequence reads: CASSLVTVGSEAFF. The CDR3 nucleotides read TGTGCCAGCAGTTTGGTAACTGTAGGGAGTGAAGCTTTCTTT.

At least ten counts were recorded for this clonotype. The rearrangement uses TRBV4-1 and TRBJ2-2, with D unresolved. CDR1 MGHRA and CDR2 YSYEKL come from the germline V gene. The length of the CDR3 is 11 residues. V was pared by 2 bases and J by 6 bases, with 1 base between. The CDR3 sequence is CASSQPGELFF. For the CDR3, the DNA is TGCGCCAGCAGCCAACCCGGGGAGCTGTTTTTT.

This clonotype was recorded at least ten times. The CDR3 DNA sequence: TGTGCCAGCAGCTTAGCTGGCGGGGCTTACAATGAGCAGTTCTTC. Protein: CASSLAGGAYNEQFF. The chain carries TRBV7-9 and TRBJ2-1; tentatively, D is TRBD2 (6 bases). V lost 0 bases and J 4 bases, leaving 10 bases between the germline ends. There are 15 residues in the CDR3. In germline, CDR1 is SEHNR, CDR2 FQNEAQ (reference sequence).

V gene TRBV6-2 or TRBV6-3 combines with J gene TRBJ2-1, with TRBD2 identical over 12 bases. With V trimmed by 5 bases and J by 5 bases, 7 bases remained unmatched. The CDR3 has 16 residues. Germline CDR1 MNHEY, CDR2 SVGEGT. The CDR3 reads CASSPRLAGVHNEQFF. The CDR3 DNA sequence: TGTGCCAGCAGTCCCCGACTAGCGGGAGTGCACAATGAGCAGTTCTTC.

V is TRBV6-5 and J is TRBJ2-7; possible D gene TRBD1, 6 bases. Germline lookup yields CDR1 MNHEY and CDR2 SVGAGI. The CDR3 is made up of 13 amino acids. V shed 5 bases and J shed 4 bases, with 12 bases lying between them. The DNA of the CDR3 is TGTGCCAGCAGTAACCGGGACACTTACGAGCAGTACTTC. Translated: CASSNRDTYEQYF.

V and J are TRBV9 and TRBJ2-1, with unresolved D. CDR1 is SGDLS and CDR2 is YYNGEE in the germline V gene. Trimming took 4 bases from V and 7 from J, leaving 12 bases between them. The CDR3 sequence is 13 residues long. The CDR3 reads CASSPPLQNEQFF. The CDR3 nucleotides read TGTGCCAGCAGCCCTCCCCTACAGAATGAGCAGTTCTTC.

V is TRBV5-4 and J is TRBJ2-2; no reliable D call. V was cut by 0 bases and J by 2 bases, with 8 bases left in between. Germline V gene sequence: CDR1 SGHNT, CDR2 YYREEE (reference sequence). The CDR3 covers 15 residues. The CDR3 loop is CASSLDWGNTGELFF. In DNA form, the CDR3 reads TGTGCCAGCAGCTTGGATTGGGGTAACACCGGGGAGCTGTTTTTT.

The J gene is TRBJ2-3, the V gene TRBV15; 13 bases fit TRBD2. The CDR3 runs 19 residues. Germline CDR1 is LNHNV and CDR2 is YYDKDF (reference sequence). The junction had 15 bases not matched to a gene; V was cut back by 5 bases and J by 4 bases. CDR3: CATSSGTSGAGYVPDTQYF. In DNA form, the CDR3 reads TGTGCCACCAGCTCCGGGACTAGCGGGGCCGGTTATGTCCCAGATACGCAGTATTTT. Together with reference TRBV15 and TRBJ2-3, the CDR3 gives the full variable domain: DAMVIQNPRYQVTQFGKPVTLSCSQTLNHNVMYWYQQKSSQAPKLLFHYYDKDFNNEADTPDNFQSRRPNTSFCFLDIRSPGLGDTAMYLCATSSGTSGAGYVPDTQYFGPGTRLTVL.

This clonotype was seen a few times. CDR3 in DNA: TGCGCCAGCAGTTACGACAGGCCTACCTACGAGCAGTACTTC. It specifies CASSYDRPTYEQYF. The rearrangement uses TRBV4-1 and TRBJ2-7; perhaps TRBD1 as D (6 bases). Looked up from germline, CDR1 is MGHRA and CDR2 is YSYEKL. With 6 bases removed from V and 2 bases from J, the gap between germline ends came to 14 bases. This CDR3 has 14 residues.

This clonotype was observed a handful of times. J is TRBJ2-3 and V is TRBV11-3; 7 bases align to TRBD2. The V gene's germline CDR1 is SGHNT and CDR2 YENEEA. The CDR3 spans 13 residues. The V segment lost 9 bases and the J segment 3 bases; nucleotides outside the gene matches: 6. In nucleotides, the CDR3 is TGTGCCAGTGGGCTAGCGGTAACAGATACGCAGTATTTT. Translating it yields CASGLAVTDTQYF. The variable domain in full, completed from reference TRBV11-3 and TRBJ2-3, reads EAGVVQSPRYKIIEKKQPVAFWCNPISGHNTLYWYLQNLGQGPELLIRYENEEAVDDSQLPKDRFSAERLKGVDSTLKIQPAELGDSAVYLCASGLAVTDTQYFGPGTRLTVL.

The gene calls are TRBV7-8 and TRBJ2-1, with 7 bases that match TRBD1. The CDR3 has 16 residues. V was pared by 0 bases and J by 5 bases, with 7 bases of the junction left unmatched. Germline V gene sequence: CDR1 SGHVS, CDR2 FQNEAQ. In DNA form, the CDR3 reads TGTGCCAGCAGCTTAGCCGACAGGGTTGGAGACAATGAGCAGTTCTTC. Amino acids: CASSLADRVGDNEQFF.

A few counts support this clonotype. The V gene is TRBV29-1, the J gene TRBJ2-3; TRBD2 matches 8 bases. The CDR3 is 14 residues long. In germline, CDR1 is SQVTM, CDR2 ANQGSEA. The trim removed 3 bases at V and 2 bases at J, leaving 4 bases unmatched. The CDR3 DNA is TGCAGCGTTGAGACTAGCGCGATCACAGATACGCAGTATTTT. Its translation is CSVETSAITDTQYF.

The table lists this clonotype with a few counts. The J gene is TRBJ2-2, the V gene TRBV7-9; 8 nucleotides line up with TRBD1. V shed 3 bases, J shed 5 bases, and the junction held 8 bases outside the gene matches. CDR3 length: 16 residues. The germline CDR1 and CDR2 sequences are SEHNR and FQNEAQ (reference sequence). CDR3 amino acids: CASSLGQAQGTGELFF. In DNA form, the CDR3 reads TGTGCCAGCAGCTTGGGACAGGCCCAGGGGACCGGGGAGCTGTTTTTT. The full variable domain, its missing parts supplied by reference TRBV7-9 and TRBJ2-2, is DTGVSQNPRHKITKRGQNVTFRCDPISEHNRLYWYRQTLGQGPEFLTYFQNEAQLEKSRLLSDRFSAERPKGSFSTLEIQRTEQGDSAMYLCASSLGQAQGTGELFFGEGSRLTVL.

This clonotype occurred a few times. This rearrangement joins TRBV7-9 to TRBJ1-1, with 8 bases identical to TRBD1. Germline values: CDR1 SEHNR, CDR2 FQNEAQ (reference sequence). This CDR3 comprises 13 residues. Trimming cost V 6 bases and J 3 bases; bases outside gene matches: 3. This CDR3 reads CASSSDRDTEAFF. The CDR3 nucleotides read TGTGCCAGCAGTTCGGACAGGGACACTGAAGCTTTCTTT.

The gene calls are TRBV4-1 and TRBJ2-1, with D uncertain. The CDR3 is made up of 16 amino acids. Trimming stripped 0 bases from V and 2 bases from J, with 11 bases between. Germline V lookup: CDR1 MGHRA, CDR2 YSYEKL. In DNA form, the CDR3 reads TGCGCCAGCAGCCAAGATGAGAGACAACCCTACAATGAGCAGTTCTTC. Encoded protein: CASSQDERQPYNEQFF.